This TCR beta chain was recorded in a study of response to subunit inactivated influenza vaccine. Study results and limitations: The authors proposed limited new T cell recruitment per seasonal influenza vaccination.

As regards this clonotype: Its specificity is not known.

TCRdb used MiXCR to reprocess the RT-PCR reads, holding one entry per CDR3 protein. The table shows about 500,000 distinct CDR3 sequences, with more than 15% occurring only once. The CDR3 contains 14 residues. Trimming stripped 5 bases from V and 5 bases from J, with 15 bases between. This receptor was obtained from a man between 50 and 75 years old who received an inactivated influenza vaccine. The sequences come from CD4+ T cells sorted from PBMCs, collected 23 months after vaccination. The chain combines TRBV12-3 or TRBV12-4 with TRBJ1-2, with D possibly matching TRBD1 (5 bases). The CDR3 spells CASSPRDGQYGYTF. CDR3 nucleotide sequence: TGTGCCAGCAGTCCCCGGGACGGTCAGTATGGCTACACCTTC.